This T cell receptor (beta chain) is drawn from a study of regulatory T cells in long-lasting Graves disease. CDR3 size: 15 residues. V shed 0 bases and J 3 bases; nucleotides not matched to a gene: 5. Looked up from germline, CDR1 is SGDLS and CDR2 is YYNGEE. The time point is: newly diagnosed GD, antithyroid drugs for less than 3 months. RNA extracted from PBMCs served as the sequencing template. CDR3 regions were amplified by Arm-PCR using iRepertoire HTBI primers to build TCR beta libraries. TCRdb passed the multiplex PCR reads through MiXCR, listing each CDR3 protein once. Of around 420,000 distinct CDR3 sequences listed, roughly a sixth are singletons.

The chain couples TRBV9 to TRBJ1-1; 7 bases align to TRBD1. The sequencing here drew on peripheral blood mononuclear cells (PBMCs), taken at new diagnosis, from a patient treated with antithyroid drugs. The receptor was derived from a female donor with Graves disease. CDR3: CASSVEGQVHTEAFF. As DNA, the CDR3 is TGTGCCAGCAGCGTAGAAGGACAGGTCCACACTGAAGCTTTCTTT.